In its sample, the clone carrying this TCR beta chain was seen a few times. The antigen is undetermined. This sample is part of a study of T-cell memory formation after mild COVID-19. Germline V gene lookup returns CDR1 MNHEY and CDR2 SVGAGI. V shed 6 bases and J 5 bases; nucleotides not matched to a gene: 6. The length of the CDR3 is 13 residues. Each CDR3 protein gets one entry after TCRdb re-called the 5' RACE reads with MiXCR. The table shows fewer than 400,000 distinct CDR3 sequences, with 16% occurring only once. Whole-study results and caveats: Memory from before infection featured some responding clones, which suggests cross-reactive memory joined. Clones which contracted sat mainly in CM and EM if CD4+, and in EMRA if CD8+. CD4/CD8 balance held among clones contracting day 15 to 85, and later expanders leaned CD4+.

The sample consisted of PBMCs or a T cell subset sorted from them (not recorded which). This chain connects TRBV6-5 to TRBJ2-5, with 7 bases lining up with TRBD2. This receptor was identified in a man aged 18 to 30 who had mild COVID-19 (a few samples of this study predate the infection). Cell type and time point are not known. The CDR3 region has the DNA TGTGCCAGCAGCTCCTGGGGGGGGGAGACCCAGTACTTC. Encoded protein: CASSSWGGETQYF.